This T cell receptor beta chain was identified in a study of cytomegalovirus exposure and HLA in healthy donors. The PCR ran on 60 Vbeta and 13 Jbeta primers. The method was immunoSEQ multiplex PCR; TCRdb's version includes in-frame clones alone and lacks a portion of them. The sample has tens of thousands of clones, around four fifths seen once. Findings of the study overall: With later analysis, a missense DCLRE1C variant became linked to TCR beta V- and J-gene trimming. A later analysis linked 15,000 to 20,000 TCR beta sequences to HLA alleles at 0.05 false discovery rate.

A note on this clone: The antigen remains undetermined.

The junction had 10 bases not matched to a gene; V was cut back by 1 base and J by 1 base. The CDR3 spans 19 residues. Germline V gives CDR1 SGHVS, CDR2 FNYEAQ. The receptor's source is a woman aged 40 to 50 in good health and CMV-seronegative. Sequenced: PBMCs. The chain is built from TRBV7-6 and TRBJ2-6, with TRBD2 matching over 7 bases. The CDR3 bases are TGTGCCAGCAGCTTAGTCCAAACGGGAGGCAGGTCTGGGGCCAACGTCCTGACTTTC. As protein: CASSLVQTGGRSGANVLTF.